What follows are 7 T cell receptor beta chains derived from one specimen sequenced in a study of vaccination effects on CD4 cells after COVID-19. Within the ViraFEST assay, antigen-specific CD4+ T cells underwent expansion with viral peptide pools prior to sequencing. Culture proceeded for nine to eleven days, and CD4+ T cells were then isolated. No antigen has been identified for these receptors. Assay: immunoSEQ multiplex PCR; the TCRdb copy retains only in-frame clones and omits some. The sample records fewer than 25,000 clones, about three quarters being singletons. The source was CD4+ T cells from PBMCs cultured with HCoV-229E spike peptides, collected before COVID-19 vaccination. Receptors were obtained from a human donor who received a COVID-19 vaccine.

The chain links TRBV18 to TRBJ1-3; D possibly corresponds to TRBD1 (6 bases). This CDR3 spans 16 amino acids. CDR1 and CDR2 from the germline V gene are KGHSH and LQKENI. V was cut by 1 base and J by 0 bases, with 10 bases left in between. CDR3: CASSPLADSSGNTIYF. As DNA, the CDR3 is TGTGCCAGCTCACCACTTGCGGACAGCTCTGGAAACACCATATATTTT.

This chain uses TRBV18 with TRBJ2-5; no firm D call. CDR3 length: 14 residues. Germline CDR1 and CDR2: KGHSH and LQKENI. Trimming took off 2 bases at V and 9 bases at J, with 16 bases between the two ends. The chain's CDR3 is CASSPDGFLSAQYF. In DNA form, the CDR3 reads TGTGCCAGCTCACCAGACGGCTTCCTTTCGGCCCAGTACTTC.

The chain recombines TRBV6-2 or TRBV6-3 with TRBJ1-2; a weak D match, TRBD1 (6 bases). This CDR3 is 12 amino acids long. Trimming removed 6 bases at V and 7 bases at J, with 12 bases between. CDR1 is MNHEY, CDR2 SVGEGT, per germline. The CDR3 DNA sequence: TGTGCCAGCAGCTATACAGGGTTTGGCTACACCTTC. This sequence encodes CASSYTGFGYTF.

The genes are TRBV7-6 and TRBJ2-7; the D gene is possibly TRBD2 (5 bases). From germline, CDR1 is SGHVS and CDR2 FNYEAQ. V gave up 2 bases and J gave up 6 bases, with 20 bases separating them. This CDR3 comprises 16 residues. The CDR3 nucleotides read TGTGCCAGCAGCTTAAGGCCCAGCGGTACAAGCAGCGAGCAGTACTTC. Amino acid sequence: CASSLRPSGTSSEQYF.

The CDR3 reads CASSLGHFNEKLFF. The CDR3 DNA reads TGTGCCAGCAGCTTGGGGCACTTTAATGAAAAACTGTTTTTT. This chain uses TRBV5-6 with TRBJ1-4; no definite D call. The CDR3 covers 14 residues. V gave up 0 bases and J gave up 4 bases, with 7 bases separating them. In germline, CDR1 is SGHDT, CDR2 YYEEEE.

This clone appeared a single time. The V gene is TRBV4-1, the J gene TRBJ2-2, with 10 bases that match TRBD1. CDR1 and CDR2 (germline): MGHRA, YSYEKL. V trimming: 4 bases; J trimming: 4 bases; junction bases outside the gene matches: 12. The CDR3 contains 18 residues. CDR3 sequence: CASSPGVTGGWATGELFF. The CDR3 DNA follows: TGCGCCAGCAGCCCGGGGGTGACAGGGGGCTGGGCCACCGGGGAGCTGTTTTTT.

This clone has a handful of counts. The rearrangement links TRBV3-1 (or the pseudogene TRBV3-2) to TRBJ2-7, with D possibly TRBD2 on 6 matching bases. The CDR3 covers 16 residues. Germline V gives CDR1 LGHDT, CDR2 YNNKEL (reference sequence). The ends were cut back, 0 bases at V and 3 bases at J, with 15 bases in the middle. The CDR3 nucleotides are TGTGCCAGCAGCCAAGAGAGCAGCGGGCTCTACTACGAGCAGTACTTC. Protein: CASSQESSGLYYEQYF.